These 16 T cell receptor beta chains were all obtained from the same sample, sequenced in a study of blood T cell repertoires in COVID-19. TCRdb keeps only in-frame clones here, not all; method: immunoSEQ multiplex PCR. The table has over 200,000 clones, roughly nine tenths seen once. Material for sequencing was PBMCs or T cells enriched from blood (not recorded which). These receptors all stem from a man younger than 40 who had recovered from COVID-19.

The rearrangement uses TRBV6-5 and TRBJ1-3; TRBD1 is a possible D gene (5 bases). V lost 4 bases to trimming and J lost 0 bases, with 13 bases between them. This CDR3 contains 16 residues. The germline CDR1 and CDR2 sequences are MNHEY and SVGAGI. This CDR3 reads CASSSRGRASGNTIYF. DNA of the CDR3: TGTGCCAGCAGTTCCCGGGGGAGGGCCTCTGGAAACACCATATATTTT.

The chain uses TRBV7-9 and TRBJ2-7; 11 positions agree with TRBD2. With V trimmed by 4 bases and J by 5 bases, 10 bases remained unmatched. The CDR3 runs 16 residues. Germline CDR1 reads SEHNR; CDR2 reads FQNEAQ (reference sequence). DNA for the CDR3: TGTGCCAGCAGCTCAGATAGCGGGAGGGCCGGGAACGAGCAGTACTTC. Its translation is CASSSDSGRAGNEQYF.

This chain connects TRBV1 to TRBJ2-2; the table's D gene call, TRBD1, was not cross checked with the DNA. TRBV1 is annotated as a pseudogene. The CDR3 extends over 15 amino acids. The CDR3 loop is CTSPCHRTRTGELFF. In DNA, the CDR3 is TGCACCAGTCCCTGTCACAGAACACGGACCGGGGAGCTGTTTTTT.

The V gene is TRBV18, the J gene TRBJ2-1, with D possibly matching TRBD2 (5 bases). The germline V and J ends were trimmed by 0 bases and 3 bases, with 9 bases remaining between them. In germline, CDR1 is KGHSH, CDR2 LQKENI. There are 15 residues in the CDR3. The CDR3 is CASSPPRGRYNEQFF. CDR3 sequence (DNA): TGTGCCAGCTCACCACCCCGCGGGCGCTACAATGAGCAGTTCTTC.

The CDR3 loop is CASTPYYRRQGPEAFF. The DNA of the CDR3 is TGTGCCAGCACGCCATATTACCGGCGACAGGGTCCTGAAGCTTTCTTT. The chain joins TRBV28 to TRBJ1-1; 7 nucleotides match TRBD1. This CDR3 has 16 residues. Germline V gives CDR1 MDHEN, CDR2 SYDVKM. V lost 7 bases and J lost 6; bases outside the gene matches: 17.

This chain uses TRBV5-6 with TRBJ1-6; no clear D gene. Germline assignment: CDR1 SGHDT and CDR2 YYEEEE. V lost 3 bases and J 7 bases, leaving 8 bases between the germline ends. The CDR3 totals 13 residues. The CDR3 region is CASSYSRNSPLHF. CDR3 sequence (DNA): TGTGCCAGCAGCTATTCCAGAAATTCACCCCTCCACTTT.

On this clone itself: Other nucleotide sequences in the sample specify the same CDR3. The chain uses TRBV6-1 and TRBJ1-5; D is unresolved. CDR3 length: 12 residues. Per germline, CDR1 MNHNS and CDR2 SASEGT. Trimming shortened V by 1 base and J by 9 bases, and 7 bases separated the two germline ends. In DNA, the CDR3 is TGTGCCAGCAGTGAAGGAGGGCGGCCCCAGCATTTT. The encoded protein is CASSEGGRPQHF.

The V and J genes are TRBV18 and TRBJ2-2; 8 bases are shared with TRBD1. The CDR3 covers 18 residues. V shed 1 base and J 6 bases; nucleotides not matched to a gene: 13. The V gene's germline CDR1 is KGHSH and CDR2 LQKENI. As DNA, the CDR3 is TGTGCCAGCTCACCACGAATCGTGGACAGGGCTGTGCCCGGGGAGCTGTTTTTT. It is translated as CASSPRIVDRAVPGELFF.

The gene calls are TRBV11-2 and TRBJ1-3; D not resolved. The CDR3 is made up of 13 amino acids. Germline V gene sequence: CDR1 SGHAT, CDR2 FQNNGV. The germline V and J ends were trimmed by 6 bases and 6 bases, with 12 bases remaining between them. The CDR3, as DNA: TGTGCCAGCAGGGGCGGGTTGGTAAACACCATATATTTT. This codes for CASRGGLVNTIYF.

The chain combines TRBV10-2 with TRBJ2-3; 10 nucleotides line up with TRBD2. This CDR3 is 15 amino acids long. The trim removed 6 bases at V and 0 bases at J, leaving 3 bases unmatched. Looked up from germline, CDR1 is WSHSY and CDR2 is SAAADI. CDR3 protein: CASRTSGESTDTQYF. In DNA form, the CDR3 reads TGCGCCAGCAGAACTAGCGGGGAAAGCACAGATACGCAGTATTTT.

The chain joins TRBV6-4 to TRBJ1-3; a weak D match, TRBD1 (6 bases). V was shortened by 8 bases and J by 2 bases, with 16 bases between the two germline ends. Germline CDR1 reads MRHNA; CDR2 reads SNTAGT. This CDR3 is 15 amino acids long. The chain's CDR3 is CASYSRGGAGNTIYF. The CDR3 nucleotides are TGTGCCAGCTACTCCCGCGGGGGCGCTGGAAACACCATATATTTT.

The CDR3 DNA reads as TGTGCCAGCAGCGCCGACAGGGGGGCTCAGCCCCAGCATTTT. This sequence encodes CASSADRGAQPQHF. J is TRBJ1-5 and V is TRBV7-2; 9 bases fit TRBD1. J lost 6 bases, V lost 5 bases, and 5 bases had no gene match. The CDR3 has 14 residues. Per the germline V gene, CDR1 is SGHTA and CDR2 is FQGNSA.

CDR3 region: CASSIRGQAYEQYF. CDR3 bases: TGTGCCAGTAGTATTCGGGGACAGGCGTACGAGCAGTACTTC. The chain has TRBV19 and TRBJ2-7; 8 bases fit TRBD1. The CDR3 runs to 14 residues. J gave up 4 bases and V 3 bases, and 5 bases lay outside the gene matches. The germline gives CDR1 LNHDA, CDR2 SQIVND (reference sequence).

The chain joins TRBV5-1 to TRBJ2-5; 8 nucleotides align to TRBD2. V lost 0 bases and J lost 7; bases outside the gene matches: 8. Germline CDR1 and CDR2: SGHRS and YFSETQ. There are 15 residues in the CDR3. The CDR3 spells CASSLGVTSVTTQYF. DNA of the CDR3: TGCGCCAGCAGCTTGGGAGTGACTAGCGTCACGACCCAGTACTTC.

This clone came up a few times. This rearrangement joins TRBV29-1 to TRBJ1-2, with 7 bases matching TRBD1. Germline CDR1 SQVTM, CDR2 ANQGSEA. V lost 7 bases to trimming and J lost 4 bases; unmatched junction nucleotides: 9. The CDR3 has 13 amino acids. The CDR3 spells CSARQGTGYGYTF. In DNA, the CDR3 is TGCAGCGCCAGACAGGGAACGGGCTATGGCTACACCTTC.

V gene TRBV15 combines with J gene TRBJ2-3, with TRBD2 matching over 15 bases. V dropped 5 bases and J dropped 5; count of bases not matched to a gene: 11. Germline V gene sequence: CDR1 LNHNV, CDR2 YYDKDF (reference sequence). The CDR3 has 18 residues. CDR3: CATSPLRTSGGARDTQYF. The CDR3 DNA follows: TGTGCCACCAGCCCCCTCCGGACTAGCGGGGGGGCTCGAGATACGCAGTATTTT.